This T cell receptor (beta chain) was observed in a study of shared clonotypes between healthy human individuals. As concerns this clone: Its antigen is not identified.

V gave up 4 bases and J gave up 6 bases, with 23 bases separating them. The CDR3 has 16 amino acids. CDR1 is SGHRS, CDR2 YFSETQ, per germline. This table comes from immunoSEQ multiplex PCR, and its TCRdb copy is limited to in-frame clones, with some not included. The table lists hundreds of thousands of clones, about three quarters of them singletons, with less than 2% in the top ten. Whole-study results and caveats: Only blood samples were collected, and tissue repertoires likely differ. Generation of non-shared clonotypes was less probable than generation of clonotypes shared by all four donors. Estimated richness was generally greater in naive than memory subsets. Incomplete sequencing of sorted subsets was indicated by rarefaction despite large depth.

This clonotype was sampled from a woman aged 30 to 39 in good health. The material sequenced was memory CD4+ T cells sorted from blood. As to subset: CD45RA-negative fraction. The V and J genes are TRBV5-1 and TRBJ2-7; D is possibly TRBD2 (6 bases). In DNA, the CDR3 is TGCGCCAGCAGCCTCAGCGGGCCCAAGGCAGGCGCCGAGCAGTACTTC. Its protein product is CASSLSGPKAGAEQYF.